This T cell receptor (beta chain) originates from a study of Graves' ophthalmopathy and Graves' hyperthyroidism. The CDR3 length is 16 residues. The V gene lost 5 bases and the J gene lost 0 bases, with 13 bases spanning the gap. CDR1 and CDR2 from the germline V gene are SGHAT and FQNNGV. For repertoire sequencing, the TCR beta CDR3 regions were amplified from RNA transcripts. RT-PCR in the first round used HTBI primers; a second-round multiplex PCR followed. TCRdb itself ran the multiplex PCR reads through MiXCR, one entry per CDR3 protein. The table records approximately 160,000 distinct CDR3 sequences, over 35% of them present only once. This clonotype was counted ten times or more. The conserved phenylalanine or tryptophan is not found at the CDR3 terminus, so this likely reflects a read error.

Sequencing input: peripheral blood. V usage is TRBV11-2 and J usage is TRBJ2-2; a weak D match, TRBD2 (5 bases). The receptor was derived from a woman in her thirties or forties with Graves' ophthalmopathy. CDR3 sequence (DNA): TGTGCCAGCAGCCCACCCGACTACGCGAACACCGGGGAGCTGTTTCTT. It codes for CASSPPDYANTGELFL.